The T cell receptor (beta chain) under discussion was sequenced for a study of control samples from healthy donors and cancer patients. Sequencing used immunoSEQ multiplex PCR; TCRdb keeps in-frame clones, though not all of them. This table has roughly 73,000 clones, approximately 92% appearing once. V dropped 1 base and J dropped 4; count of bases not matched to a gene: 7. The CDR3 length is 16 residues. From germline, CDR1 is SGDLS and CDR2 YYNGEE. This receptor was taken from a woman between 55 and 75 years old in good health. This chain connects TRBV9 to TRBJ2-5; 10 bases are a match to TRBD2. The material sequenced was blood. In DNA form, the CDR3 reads TGTGCCAGCAGCGTAAGGGCTAGCGGGAGAGGAGAGACCCAGTACTTC. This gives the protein CASSVRASGRGETQYF.